In its sample, the clone carrying this T cell receptor beta chain was seen a few times. This specimen belongs to a study of blood T cell repertoires in COVID-19. Looking at the study overall: Sources were T cells, B-cell-depleted T cells, or PBMCs; the material itself was cDNA or gDNA.

CDR3 length: 15 residues. The ends were cut back, 0 bases at V and 5 bases at J, with 12 bases in the middle. CDR1 and CDR2 from the germline V gene are SGHDT and YYEEEE. In the study's own analysis: Amplifying reference gene primers gave estimates of nucleated cell counts. The protocol was immunoSEQ multiplex PCR, while the TCRdb copy is restricted to in-frame clones and leaves out a portion. The V and J calls and the clone size are those of that table, but D and trimming were determined from the DNA. This table has under 150,000 clones, approximately 84% appearing once. V is TRBV5-6 and J is TRBJ1-5, with a weak D call TRBD1 (6 bases). The sequence was collected from a middle-aged woman with acute or convalescent COVID-19. The sample taken for sequencing was peripheral blood. In DNA, the CDR3 is TGTGCCAGCAGCTTGGGTCACAGGGACGATCAGCCCCAGCATTTT. Protein product: CASSLGHRDDQPQHF.